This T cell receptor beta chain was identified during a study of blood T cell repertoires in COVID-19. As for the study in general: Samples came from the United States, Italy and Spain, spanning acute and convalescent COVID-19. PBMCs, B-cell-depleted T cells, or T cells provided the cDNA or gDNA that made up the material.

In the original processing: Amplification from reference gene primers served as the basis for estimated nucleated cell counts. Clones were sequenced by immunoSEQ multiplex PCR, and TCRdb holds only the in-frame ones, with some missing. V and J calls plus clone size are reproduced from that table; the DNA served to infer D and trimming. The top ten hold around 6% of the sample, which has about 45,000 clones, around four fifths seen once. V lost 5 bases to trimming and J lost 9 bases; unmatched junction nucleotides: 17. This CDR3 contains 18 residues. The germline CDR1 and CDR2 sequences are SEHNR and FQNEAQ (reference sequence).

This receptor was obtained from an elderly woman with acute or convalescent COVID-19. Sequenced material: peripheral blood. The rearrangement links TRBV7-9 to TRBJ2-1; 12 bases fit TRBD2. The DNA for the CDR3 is TGTGCCAGCAGCCAGATCCTCCTTCTAGCGGGGGGGCCGGTTGAGCAGTTCTTC. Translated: CASSQILLLAGGPVEQFF.